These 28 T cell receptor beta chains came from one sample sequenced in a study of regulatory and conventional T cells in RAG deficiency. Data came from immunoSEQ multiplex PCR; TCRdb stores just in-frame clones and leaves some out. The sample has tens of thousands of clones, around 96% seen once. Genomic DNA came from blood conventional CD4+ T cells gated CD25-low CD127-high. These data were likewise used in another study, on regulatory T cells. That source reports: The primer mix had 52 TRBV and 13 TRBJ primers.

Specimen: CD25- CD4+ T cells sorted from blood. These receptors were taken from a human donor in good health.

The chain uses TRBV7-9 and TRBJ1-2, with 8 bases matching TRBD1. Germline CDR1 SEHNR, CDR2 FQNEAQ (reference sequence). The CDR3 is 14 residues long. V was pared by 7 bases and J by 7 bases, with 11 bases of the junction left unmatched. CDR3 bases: TGTGCCAGCAACTACCCCGACAGGGGACCTGGCTACACCTTC. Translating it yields CASNYPDRGPGYTF.

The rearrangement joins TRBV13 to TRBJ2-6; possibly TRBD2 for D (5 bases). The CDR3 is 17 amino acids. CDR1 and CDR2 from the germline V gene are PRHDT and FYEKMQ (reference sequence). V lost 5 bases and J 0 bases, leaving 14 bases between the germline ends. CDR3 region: CASSQSRVSSGANVLTF. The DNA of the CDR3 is TGTGCCAGCAGCCAGTCGAGGGTCTCCTCTGGGGCCAACGTCCTGACTTTC.

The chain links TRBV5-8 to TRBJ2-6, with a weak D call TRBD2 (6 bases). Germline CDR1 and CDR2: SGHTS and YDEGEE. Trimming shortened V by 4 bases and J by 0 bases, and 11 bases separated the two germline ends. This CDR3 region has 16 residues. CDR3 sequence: CASSPLGGSGANVLTF. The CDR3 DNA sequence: TGTGCCAGCAGCCCGCTGGGGGGCTCTGGGGCCAACGTCCTGACTTTC.

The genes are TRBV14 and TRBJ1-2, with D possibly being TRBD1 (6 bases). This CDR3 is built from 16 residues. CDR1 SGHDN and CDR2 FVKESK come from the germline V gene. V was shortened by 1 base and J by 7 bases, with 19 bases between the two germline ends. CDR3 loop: CASSQGGVQGSAGYTF. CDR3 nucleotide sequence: TGTGCCAGCAGCCAAGGAGGGGTACAGGGATCCGCTGGCTACACCTTC.

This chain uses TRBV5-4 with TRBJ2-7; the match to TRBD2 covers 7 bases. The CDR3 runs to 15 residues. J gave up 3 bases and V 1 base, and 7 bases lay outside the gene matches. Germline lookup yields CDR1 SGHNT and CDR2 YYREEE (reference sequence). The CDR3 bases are TGTGCCAGCAGCTTGTCTCTAGCGGCCAGCTACGAGCAGTACTTC. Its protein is CASSLSLAASYEQYF.

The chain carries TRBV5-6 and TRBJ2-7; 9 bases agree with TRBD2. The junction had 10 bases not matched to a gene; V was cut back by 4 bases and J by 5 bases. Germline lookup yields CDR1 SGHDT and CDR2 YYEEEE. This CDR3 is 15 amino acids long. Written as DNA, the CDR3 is TGTGCCAGCAGCCCCCTAGGGACTAGCAGAAACGAGCAGTACTTC. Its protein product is CASSPLGTSRNEQYF.

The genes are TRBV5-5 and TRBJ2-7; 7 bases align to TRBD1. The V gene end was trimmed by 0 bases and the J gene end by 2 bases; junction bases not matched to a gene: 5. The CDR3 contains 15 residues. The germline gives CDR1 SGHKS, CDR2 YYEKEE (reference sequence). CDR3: CASSLAGQNTYEQYF. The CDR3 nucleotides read TGTGCCAGCAGCTTGGCGGGACAGAACACCTACGAGCAGTACTTC.

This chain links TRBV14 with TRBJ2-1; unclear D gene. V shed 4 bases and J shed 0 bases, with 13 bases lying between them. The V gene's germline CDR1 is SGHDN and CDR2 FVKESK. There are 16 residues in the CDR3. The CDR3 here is CASSPVRWSSYNEQFF. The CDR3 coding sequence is TGTGCCAGCAGCCCAGTGCGTTGGAGCTCCTACAATGAGCAGTTCTTC. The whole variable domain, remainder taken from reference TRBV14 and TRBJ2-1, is EAGVTQFPSHSVIEKGQTVTLRCDPISGHDNLYWYRRVMGKEIKFLLHFVKESKQDESGMPNNRFLAERTGGTYSTLKVQPAELEDSGVYFCASSPVRWSSYNEQFFGPGTRLTVL.

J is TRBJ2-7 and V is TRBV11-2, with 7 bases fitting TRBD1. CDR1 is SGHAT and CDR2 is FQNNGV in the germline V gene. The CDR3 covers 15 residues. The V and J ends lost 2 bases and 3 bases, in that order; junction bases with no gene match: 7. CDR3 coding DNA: TGTGCCAGCAGCTTACAAAGGGGGCAGTACTACGAGCAGTACTTC. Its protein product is CASSLQRGQYYEQYF. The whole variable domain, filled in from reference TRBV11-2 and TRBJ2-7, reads EAGVAQSPRYKIIEKRQSVAFWCNPISGHATLYWYQQILGQGPKLLIQFQNNGVVDDSQLPKDRFSAERLKGVDSTLKIQPAKLEDSAVYLCASSLQRGQYYEQYFGPGTRLTVT.

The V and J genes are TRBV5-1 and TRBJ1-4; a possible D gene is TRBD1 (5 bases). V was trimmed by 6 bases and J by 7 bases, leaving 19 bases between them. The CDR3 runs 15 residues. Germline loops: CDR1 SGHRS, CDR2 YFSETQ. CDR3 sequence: CASTRGGDEGEKLFF. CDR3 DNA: TGCGCCAGCACGAGGGGAGGGGATGAAGGTGAAAAACTGTTTTTT.

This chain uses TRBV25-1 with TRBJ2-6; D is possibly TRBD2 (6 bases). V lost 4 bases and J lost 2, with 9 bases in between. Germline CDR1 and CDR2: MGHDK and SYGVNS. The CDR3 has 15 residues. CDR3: CASSAGGAGANVLTF. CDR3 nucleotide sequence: TGTGCCAGCAGTGCCGGAGGGGCTGGGGCCAACGTCCTGACTTTC.

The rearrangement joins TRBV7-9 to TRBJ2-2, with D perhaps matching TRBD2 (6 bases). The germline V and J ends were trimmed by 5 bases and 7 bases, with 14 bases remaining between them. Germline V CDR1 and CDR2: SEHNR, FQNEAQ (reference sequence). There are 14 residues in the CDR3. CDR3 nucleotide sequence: TGTGCCAGCAGCACCGTCATGGGACTCGGGGAGCTGTTTTTT. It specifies CASSTVMGLGELFF.

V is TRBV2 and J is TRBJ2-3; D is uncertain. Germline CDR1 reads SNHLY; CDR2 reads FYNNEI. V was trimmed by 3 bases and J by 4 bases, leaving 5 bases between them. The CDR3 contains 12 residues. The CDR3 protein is CASSDPADTQYF. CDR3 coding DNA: TGTGCCAGCAGTGATCCCGCAGATACGCAGTATTTT.

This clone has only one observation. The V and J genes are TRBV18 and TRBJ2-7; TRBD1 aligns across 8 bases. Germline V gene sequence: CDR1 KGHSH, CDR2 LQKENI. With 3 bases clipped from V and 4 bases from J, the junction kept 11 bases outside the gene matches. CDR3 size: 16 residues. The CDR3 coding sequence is TGTGCCAGCTCACCGTCAGCAGGGGGCTCAACTTACGAGCAGTACTTC. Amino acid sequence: CASSPSAGGSTYEQYF.

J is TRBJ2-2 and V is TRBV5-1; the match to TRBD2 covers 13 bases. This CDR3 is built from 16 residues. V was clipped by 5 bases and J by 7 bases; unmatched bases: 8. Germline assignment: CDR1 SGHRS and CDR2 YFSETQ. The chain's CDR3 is CASRRTSGGKSGELFF. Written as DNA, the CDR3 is TGCGCCAGCAGAAGGACTAGCGGGGGTAAAAGCGGGGAGCTGTTTTTT.

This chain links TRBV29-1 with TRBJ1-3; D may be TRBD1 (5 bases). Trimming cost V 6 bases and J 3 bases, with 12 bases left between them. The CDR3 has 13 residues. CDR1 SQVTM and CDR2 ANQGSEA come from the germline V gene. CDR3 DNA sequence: TGCAGCGTCGCGTGGGGGGGTGGAAACACCATATATTTT. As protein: CSVAWGGGNTIYF. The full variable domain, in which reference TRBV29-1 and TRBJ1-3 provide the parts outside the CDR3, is SAVISQKPSRDICQRGTSLTIQCQVDSQVTMMFWYRQQPGQSLTLIATANQGSEATYESGFVIDKFPISRPNLTFSTLTVSNMSPEDSSIYLCSVAWGGGNTIYFGEGSWLTVV.

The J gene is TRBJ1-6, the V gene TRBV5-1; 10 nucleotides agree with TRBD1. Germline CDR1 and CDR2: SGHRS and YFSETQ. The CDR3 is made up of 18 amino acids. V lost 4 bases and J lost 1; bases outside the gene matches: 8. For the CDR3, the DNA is TGCGCCAGCAGCGCAGGGACAGGGGCTAGGTCCTATAATTCACCCCTCCACTTT. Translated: CASSAGTGARSYNSPLHF.

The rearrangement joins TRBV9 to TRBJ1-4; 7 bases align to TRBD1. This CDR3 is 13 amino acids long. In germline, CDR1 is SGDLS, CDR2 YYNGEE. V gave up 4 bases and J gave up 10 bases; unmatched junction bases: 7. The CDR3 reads CASSTYRGGKLFF. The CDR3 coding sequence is TGTGCCAGCAGCACCTACAGGGGAGGAAAACTGTTTTTT.

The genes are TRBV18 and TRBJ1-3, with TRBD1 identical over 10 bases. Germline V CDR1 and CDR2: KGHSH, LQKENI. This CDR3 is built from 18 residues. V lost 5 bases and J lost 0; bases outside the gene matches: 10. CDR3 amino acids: CASSTIIGTGDSGNTIYF. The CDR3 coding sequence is TGTGCCAGCTCAACGATAATCGGGACAGGGGACTCTGGAAACACCATATATTTT.

CDR3 in DNA: TGTGCCAGCTCACCAGGTGGGGGGAAACAGCCCCAGCATTTT. This gives the protein CASSPGGGKQPQHF. This chain connects TRBV18 to TRBJ1-5; D is perhaps TRBD1 (5 bases). The CDR3 is 14 amino acids. V was clipped by 2 bases and J by 7 bases, with 12 bases between them. Germline CDR1 is KGHSH and CDR2 is LQKENI.

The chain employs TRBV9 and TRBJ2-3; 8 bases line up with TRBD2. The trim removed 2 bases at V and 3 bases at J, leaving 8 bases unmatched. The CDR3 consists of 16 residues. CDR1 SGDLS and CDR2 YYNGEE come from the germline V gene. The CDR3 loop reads CASSVSGGRLTDTQYF. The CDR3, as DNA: TGTGCCAGCAGCGTTTCCGGCGGGAGGTTGACAGATACGCAGTATTTT. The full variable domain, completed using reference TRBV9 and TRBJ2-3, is DSGVTQTPKHLITATGQRVTLRCSPRSGDLSVYWYQQSLDQGLQFLIQYYNGEERAKGNILERFSAQQFPDLHSELNLSSLELGDSALYFCASSVSGGRLTDTQYFGPGTRLTVL.

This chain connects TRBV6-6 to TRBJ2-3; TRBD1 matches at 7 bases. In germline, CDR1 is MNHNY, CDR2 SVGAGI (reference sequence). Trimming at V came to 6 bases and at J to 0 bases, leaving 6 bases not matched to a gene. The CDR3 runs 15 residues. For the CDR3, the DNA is TGTGCCAGCAGCCACGGACAGGTTAGCACAGATACGCAGTATTTT. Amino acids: CASSHGQVSTDTQYF.

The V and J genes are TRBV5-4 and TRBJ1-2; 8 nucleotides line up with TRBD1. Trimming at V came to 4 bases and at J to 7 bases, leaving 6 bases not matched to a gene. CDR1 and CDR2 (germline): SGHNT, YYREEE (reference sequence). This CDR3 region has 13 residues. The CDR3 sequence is CASSPDRAFGYTF. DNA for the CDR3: TGTGCCAGCAGCCCGGACAGGGCTTTTGGCTACACCTTC.

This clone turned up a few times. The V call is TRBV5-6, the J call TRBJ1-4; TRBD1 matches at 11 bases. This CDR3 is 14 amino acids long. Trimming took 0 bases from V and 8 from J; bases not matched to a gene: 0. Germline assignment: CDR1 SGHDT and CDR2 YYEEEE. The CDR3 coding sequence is TGTGCCAGCAGCTTGGGGGACAGGGGGGAAAAACTGTTTTTT. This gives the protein CASSLGDRGEKLFF.

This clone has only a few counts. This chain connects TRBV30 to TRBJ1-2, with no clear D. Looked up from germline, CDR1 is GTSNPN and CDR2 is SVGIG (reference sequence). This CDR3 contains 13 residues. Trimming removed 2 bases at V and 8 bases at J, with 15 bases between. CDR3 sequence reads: CAWSTSMGRGYTF. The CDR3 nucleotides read TGTGCCTGGAGTACTTCGATGGGGAGGGGCTACACCTTC.

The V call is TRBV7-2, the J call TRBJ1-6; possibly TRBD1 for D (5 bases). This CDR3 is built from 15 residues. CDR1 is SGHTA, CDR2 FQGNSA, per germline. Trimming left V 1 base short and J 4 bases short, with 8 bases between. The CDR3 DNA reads TGTGCCAGCAGCTTAGTTGCAGGGTATAATTCACCCCTCCACTTT. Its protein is CASSLVAGYNSPLHF.

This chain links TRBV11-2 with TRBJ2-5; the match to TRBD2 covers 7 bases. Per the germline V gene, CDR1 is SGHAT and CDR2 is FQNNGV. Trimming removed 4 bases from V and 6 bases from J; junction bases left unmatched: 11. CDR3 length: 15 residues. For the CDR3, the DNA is TGTGCCAGCAGCTCCCCAGGAGGAGGGACTAAGACCCAGTACTTC. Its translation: CASSSPGGGTKTQYF.

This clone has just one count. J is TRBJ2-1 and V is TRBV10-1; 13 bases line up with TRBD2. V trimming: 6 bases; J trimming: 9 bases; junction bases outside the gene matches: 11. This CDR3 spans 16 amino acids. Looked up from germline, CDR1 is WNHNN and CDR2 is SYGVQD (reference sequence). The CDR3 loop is CASRATSGGAVSEQFF. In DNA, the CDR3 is TGCGCCAGCAGGGCCACTAGCGGGGGGGCTGTATCTGAGCAGTTCTTC.